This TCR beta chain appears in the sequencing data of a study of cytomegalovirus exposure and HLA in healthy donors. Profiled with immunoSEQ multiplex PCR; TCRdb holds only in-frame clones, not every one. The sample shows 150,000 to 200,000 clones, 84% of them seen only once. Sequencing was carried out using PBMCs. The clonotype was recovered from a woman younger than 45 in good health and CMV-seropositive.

The CDR3 sequence: CSVEDLDTGEQYF. In DNA form, the CDR3 reads TGCAGCGTTGAAGATCTGGACACAGGGGAGCAGTACTTC. The chain has TRBV29-1 and TRBJ2-7, with D possibly TRBD1 on 6 matching bases. V was clipped by 0 bases and J by 7 bases, with 13 bases between them. This CDR3 has 13 amino acids. The germline V gene encodes CDR1 SQVTM and CDR2 ANQGSEA.